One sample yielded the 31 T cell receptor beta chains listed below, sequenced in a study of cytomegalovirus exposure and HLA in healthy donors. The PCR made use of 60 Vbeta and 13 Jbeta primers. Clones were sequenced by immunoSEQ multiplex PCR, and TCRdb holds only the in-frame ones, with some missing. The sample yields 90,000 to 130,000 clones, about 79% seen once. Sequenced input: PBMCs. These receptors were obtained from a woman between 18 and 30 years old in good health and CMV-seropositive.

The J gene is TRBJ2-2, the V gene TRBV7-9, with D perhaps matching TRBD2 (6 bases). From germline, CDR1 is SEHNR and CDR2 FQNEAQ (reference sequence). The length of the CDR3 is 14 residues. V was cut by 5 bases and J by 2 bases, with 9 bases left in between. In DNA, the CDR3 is TGTGCCAGCAGCCCGGGACTCAACACCGGGGAGCTGTTTTTT. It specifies CASSPGLNTGELFF.

The CDR3 loop reads CASSLGQGRRPQHF. CDR3 in DNA: TGTGCCAGCAGTTTAGGACAGGGCCGAAGGCCCCAGCATTTT. The gene calls are TRBV28 and TRBJ1-5; 8 bases are a match to TRBD1. V dropped 2 bases and J dropped 9; count of bases not matched to a gene: 6. The CDR3 covers 14 residues. From germline, CDR1 is MDHEN and CDR2 SYDVKM.

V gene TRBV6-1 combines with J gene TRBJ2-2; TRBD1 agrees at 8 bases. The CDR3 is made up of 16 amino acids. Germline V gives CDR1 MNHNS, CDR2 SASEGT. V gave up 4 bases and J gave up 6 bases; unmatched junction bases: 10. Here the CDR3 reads CASSGTTGVGSGELFF. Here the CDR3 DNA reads TGTGCCAGCAGTGGAACGACAGGGGTGGGATCCGGGGAGCTGTTTTTT.

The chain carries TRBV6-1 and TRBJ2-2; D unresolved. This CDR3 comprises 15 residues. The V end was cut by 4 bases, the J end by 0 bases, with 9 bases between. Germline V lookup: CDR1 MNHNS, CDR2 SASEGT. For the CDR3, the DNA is TGTGCCAGCAGTGTTGGGCGCGCGAACACCGGGGAGCTGTTTTTT. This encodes CASSVGRANTGELFF.

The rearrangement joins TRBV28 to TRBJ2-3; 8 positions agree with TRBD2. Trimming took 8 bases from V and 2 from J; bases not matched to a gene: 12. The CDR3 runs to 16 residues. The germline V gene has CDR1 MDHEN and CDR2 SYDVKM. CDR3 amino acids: CASGRRAGGSTDTQYF. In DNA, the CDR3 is TGTGCCAGCGGCCGTCGGGCGGGGGGTTCCACAGATACGCAGTATTTT.

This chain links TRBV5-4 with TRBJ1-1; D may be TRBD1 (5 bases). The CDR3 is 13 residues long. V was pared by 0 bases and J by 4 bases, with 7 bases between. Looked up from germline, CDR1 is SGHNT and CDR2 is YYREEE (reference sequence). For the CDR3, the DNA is TGTGCCAGCAGCTTGGGGGGCGGCACTGAAGCTTTCTTT. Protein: CASSLGGGTEAFF.

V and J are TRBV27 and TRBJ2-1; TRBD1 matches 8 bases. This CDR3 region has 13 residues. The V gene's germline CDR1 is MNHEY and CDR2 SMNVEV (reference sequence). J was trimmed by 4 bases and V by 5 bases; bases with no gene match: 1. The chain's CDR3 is CASSRTGYNEQFF. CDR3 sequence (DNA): TGTGCCAGCAGTCGGACAGGGTACAATGAGCAGTTCTTC.

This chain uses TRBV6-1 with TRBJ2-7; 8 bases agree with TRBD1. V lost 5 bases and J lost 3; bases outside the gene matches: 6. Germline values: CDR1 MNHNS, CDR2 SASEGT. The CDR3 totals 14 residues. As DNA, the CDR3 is TGTGCCAGCAGTTATCTTACAGGGGGCTACGAGCAGTACTTC. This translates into CASSYLTGGYEQYF.

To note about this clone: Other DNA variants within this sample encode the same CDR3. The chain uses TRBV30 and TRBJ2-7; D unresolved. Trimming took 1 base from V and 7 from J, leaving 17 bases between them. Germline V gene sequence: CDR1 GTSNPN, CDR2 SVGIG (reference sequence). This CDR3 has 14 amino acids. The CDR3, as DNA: TGTGCCTGGAGTGAATTCCCAGGCACGGTGGAGCAGTACTTC. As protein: CAWSEFPGTVEQYF.

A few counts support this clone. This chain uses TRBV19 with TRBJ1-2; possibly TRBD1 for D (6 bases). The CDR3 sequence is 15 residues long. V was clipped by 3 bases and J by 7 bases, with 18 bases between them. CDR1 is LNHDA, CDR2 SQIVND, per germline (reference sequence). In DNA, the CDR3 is TGTGCCAGTAGTATGGGGGGGGCAGATTTAAGTGGCTACACCTTC. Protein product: CASSMGGADLSGYTF.

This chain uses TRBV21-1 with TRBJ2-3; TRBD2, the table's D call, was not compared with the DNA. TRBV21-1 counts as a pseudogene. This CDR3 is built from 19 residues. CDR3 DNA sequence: TGTGCCAGCAGCAAACGTGGGGCTAGCGGGAGCTTCAGCACAGATACGCAGTATTTT. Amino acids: CASSKRGASGSFSTDTQYF.

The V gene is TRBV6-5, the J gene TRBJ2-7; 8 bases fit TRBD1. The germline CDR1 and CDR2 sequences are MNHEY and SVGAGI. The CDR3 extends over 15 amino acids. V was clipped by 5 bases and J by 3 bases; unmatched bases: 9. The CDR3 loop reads CASSRTGQGLYEQYF. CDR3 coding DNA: TGTGCCAGCAGTCGGACCGGACAGGGCCTCTACGAGCAGTACTTC.

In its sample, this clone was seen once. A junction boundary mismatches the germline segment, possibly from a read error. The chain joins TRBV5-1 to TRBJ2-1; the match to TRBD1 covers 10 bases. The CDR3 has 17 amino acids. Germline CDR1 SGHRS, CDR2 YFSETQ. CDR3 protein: CVSSLTPRDRGYNEQFF. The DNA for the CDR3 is TGCGTCAGCAGCTTGACCCCCCGGGACAGGGGCTACAATGAGCAGTTCTTC.

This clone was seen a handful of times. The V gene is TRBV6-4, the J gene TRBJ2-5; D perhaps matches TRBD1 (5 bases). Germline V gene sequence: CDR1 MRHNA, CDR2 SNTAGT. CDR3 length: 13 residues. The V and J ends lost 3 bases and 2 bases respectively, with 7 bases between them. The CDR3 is CASSETGQETQYF. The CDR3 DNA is TGTGCCAGCAGTGAAACAGGTCAAGAGACCCAGTACTTC.

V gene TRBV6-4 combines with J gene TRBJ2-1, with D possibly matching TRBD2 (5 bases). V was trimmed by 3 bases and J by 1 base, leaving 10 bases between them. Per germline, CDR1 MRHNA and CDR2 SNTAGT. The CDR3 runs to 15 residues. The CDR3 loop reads CASSEGSGSYNEQFF. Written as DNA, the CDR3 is TGTGCCAGCAGTGAAGGGAGCGGATCCTACAATGAGCAGTTCTTC.

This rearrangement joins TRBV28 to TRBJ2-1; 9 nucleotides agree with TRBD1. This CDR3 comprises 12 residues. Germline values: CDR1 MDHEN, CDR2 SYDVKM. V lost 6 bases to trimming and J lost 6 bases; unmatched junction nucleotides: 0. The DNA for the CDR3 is TGTGCCAGCAGGACAGGGGGCAATGAGCAGTTCTTC. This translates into CASRTGGNEQFF.

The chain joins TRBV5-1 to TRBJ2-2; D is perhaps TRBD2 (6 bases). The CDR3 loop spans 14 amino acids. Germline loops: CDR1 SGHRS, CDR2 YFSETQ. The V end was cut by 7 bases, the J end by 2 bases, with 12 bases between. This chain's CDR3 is CASENSGNTGELFF. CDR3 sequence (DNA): TGCGCCAGCGAGAATAGCGGAAACACCGGGGAGCTGTTTTTT.

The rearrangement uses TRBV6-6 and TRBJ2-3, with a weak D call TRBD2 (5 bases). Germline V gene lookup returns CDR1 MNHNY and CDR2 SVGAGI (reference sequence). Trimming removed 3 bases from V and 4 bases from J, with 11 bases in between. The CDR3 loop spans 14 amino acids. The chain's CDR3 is CASSYGLNADTQYF. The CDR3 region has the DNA TGTGCCAGCAGTTATGGACTCAATGCAGATACGCAGTATTTT.

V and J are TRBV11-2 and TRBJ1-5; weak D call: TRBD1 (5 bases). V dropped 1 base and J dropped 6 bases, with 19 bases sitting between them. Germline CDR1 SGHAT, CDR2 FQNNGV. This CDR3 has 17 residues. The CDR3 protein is CASSLGVKGSGGQPQHF. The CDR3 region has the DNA TGTGCCAGCAGCTTAGGGGTTAAGGGGTCGGGTGGTCAGCCCCAGCATTTT.

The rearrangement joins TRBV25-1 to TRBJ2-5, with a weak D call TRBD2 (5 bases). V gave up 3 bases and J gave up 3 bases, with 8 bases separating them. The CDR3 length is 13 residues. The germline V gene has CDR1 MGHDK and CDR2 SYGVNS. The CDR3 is CASSEPGKETQYF. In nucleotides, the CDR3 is TGTGCCAGCAGTGAGCCGGGAAAAGAGACCCAGTACTTC.

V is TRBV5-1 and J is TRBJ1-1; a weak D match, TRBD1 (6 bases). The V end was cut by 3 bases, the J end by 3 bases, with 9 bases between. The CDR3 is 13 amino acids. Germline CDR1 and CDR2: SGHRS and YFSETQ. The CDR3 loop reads CASSSTGYTEAFF. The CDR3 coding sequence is TGCGCCAGCAGCTCTACAGGGTACACTGAAGCTTTCTTT. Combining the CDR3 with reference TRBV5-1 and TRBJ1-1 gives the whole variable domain KAGVTQTPRYLIKTRGQQVTLSCSPISGHRSVSWYQQTPGQGLQFLFEYFSETQRNKGNFPGRFSGRQFSNSRSEMNVSTLELGDSALYLCASSSTGYTEAFFGQGTRLTVV.

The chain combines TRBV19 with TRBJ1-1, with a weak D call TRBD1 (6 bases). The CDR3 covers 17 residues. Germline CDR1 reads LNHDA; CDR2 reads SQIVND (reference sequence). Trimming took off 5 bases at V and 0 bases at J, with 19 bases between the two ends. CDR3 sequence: CASSPEGVAGLNTEAFF. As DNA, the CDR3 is TGTGCCAGTAGTCCCGAGGGGGTAGCCGGACTGAACACTGAAGCTTTCTTT.

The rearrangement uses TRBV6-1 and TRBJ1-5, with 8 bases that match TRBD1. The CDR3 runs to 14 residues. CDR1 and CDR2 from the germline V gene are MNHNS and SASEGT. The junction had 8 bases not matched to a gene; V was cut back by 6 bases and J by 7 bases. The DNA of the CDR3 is TGTGCCAGCAGCCTGTTGACAGGGGAGCAGCCCCAGCATTTT. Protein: CASSLLTGEQPQHF.

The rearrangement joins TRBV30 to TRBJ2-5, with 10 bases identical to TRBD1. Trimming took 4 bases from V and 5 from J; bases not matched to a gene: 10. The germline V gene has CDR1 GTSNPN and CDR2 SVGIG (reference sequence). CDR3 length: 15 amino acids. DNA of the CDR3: TGTGCCTGGAAAGGGGACAGGGGATCGGGGGAGACCCAGTACTTC. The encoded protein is CAWKGDRGSGETQYF.

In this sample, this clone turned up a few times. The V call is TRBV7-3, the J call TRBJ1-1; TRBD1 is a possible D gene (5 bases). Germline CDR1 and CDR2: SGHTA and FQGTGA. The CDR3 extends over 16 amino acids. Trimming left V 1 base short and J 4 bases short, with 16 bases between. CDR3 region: CASSLRRGAEATEAFF. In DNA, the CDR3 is TGTGCCAGCAGCTTAAGACGCGGGGCCGAGGCCACTGAAGCTTTCTTT. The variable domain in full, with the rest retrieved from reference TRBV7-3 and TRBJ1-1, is GAGVSQTPSNKVTEKGKYVELRCDPISGHTALYWYRQSLGQGPEFLIYFQGTGAADDSGLPNDRFFAVRPEGSVSTLKIQRTERGDSAVYLCASSLRRGAEATEAFFGQGTRLTVV.

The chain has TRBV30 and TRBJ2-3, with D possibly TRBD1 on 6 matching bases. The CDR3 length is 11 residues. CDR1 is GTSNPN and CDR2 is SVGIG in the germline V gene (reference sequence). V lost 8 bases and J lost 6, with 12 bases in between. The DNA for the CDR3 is TGTGCCGGGTGGACAGCCGATACGCAGTATTTT. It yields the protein CAGWTADTQYF.

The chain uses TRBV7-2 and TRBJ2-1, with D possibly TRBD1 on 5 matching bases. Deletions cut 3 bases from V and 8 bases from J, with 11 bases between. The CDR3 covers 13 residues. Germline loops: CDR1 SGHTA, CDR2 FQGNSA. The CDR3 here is CASSFSQGHEQFF. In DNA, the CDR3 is TGTGCCAGCAGCTTCTCCCAGGGCCATGAGCAGTTCTTC.

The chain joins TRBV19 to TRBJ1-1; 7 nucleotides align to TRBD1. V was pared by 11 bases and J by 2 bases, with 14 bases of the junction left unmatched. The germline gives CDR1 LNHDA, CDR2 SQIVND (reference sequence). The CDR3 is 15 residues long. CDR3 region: CAGQPGQQLNTEAFF. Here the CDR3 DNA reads TGTGCCGGACAACCGGGACAGCAGTTAAACACTGAAGCTTTCTTT.

In nucleotides, the CDR3 is TGTGCCAGCAGCCAAGCCAAAAGGGGCACTGAAGCTTTCTTT. This sequence encodes CASSQAKRGTEAFF. V is TRBV14 and J is TRBJ1-1, with a tentative D call TRBD1 (5 bases). The ends were cut back, 1 base at V and 4 bases at J, with 10 bases in the middle. The germline gives CDR1 SGHDN, CDR2 FVKESK. The CDR3 totals 14 residues.

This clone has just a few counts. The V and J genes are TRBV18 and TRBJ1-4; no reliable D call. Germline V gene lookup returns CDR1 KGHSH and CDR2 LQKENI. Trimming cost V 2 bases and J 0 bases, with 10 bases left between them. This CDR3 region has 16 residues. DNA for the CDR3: TGTGCCAGCTCACCATCCGGGAGGACAACTAATGAAAAACTGTTTTTT. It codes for CASSPSGRTTNEKLFF.

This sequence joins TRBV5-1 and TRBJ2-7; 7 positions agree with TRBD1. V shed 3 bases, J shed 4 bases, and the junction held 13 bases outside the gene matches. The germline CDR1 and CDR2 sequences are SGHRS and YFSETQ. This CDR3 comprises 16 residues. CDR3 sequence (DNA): TGCGCCAGCAGCTCACAGGCACAGGGGAGTCAATACGAGCAGTACTTC. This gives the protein CASSSQAQGSQYEQYF.